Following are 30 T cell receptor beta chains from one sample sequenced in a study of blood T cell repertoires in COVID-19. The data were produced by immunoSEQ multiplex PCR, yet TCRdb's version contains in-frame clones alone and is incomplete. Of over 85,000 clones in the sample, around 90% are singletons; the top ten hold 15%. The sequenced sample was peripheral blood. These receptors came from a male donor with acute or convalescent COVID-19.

CDR3 DNA sequence: TGTGCCACCAGTGACGGACAGCCCGAGCGGCCCCAGCATTTT. Encoded protein: CATSDGQPERPQHF. The chain carries TRBV24-1 and TRBJ1-5, with D tentatively TRBD1 (6 bases). The CDR3 totals 14 residues. Germline V lookup: CDR1 KGHDR, CDR2 SFDVKD. V lost 4 bases and J 9 bases, leaving 15 bases between the germline ends.

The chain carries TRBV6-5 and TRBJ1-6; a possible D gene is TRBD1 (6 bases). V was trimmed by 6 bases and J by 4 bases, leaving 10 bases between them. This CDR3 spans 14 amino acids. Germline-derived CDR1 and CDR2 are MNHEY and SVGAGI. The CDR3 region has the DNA TGTGCCAGCAGCGGACAGTTTTATAATTCACCCCTCCACTTT. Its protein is CASSGQFYNSPLHF.

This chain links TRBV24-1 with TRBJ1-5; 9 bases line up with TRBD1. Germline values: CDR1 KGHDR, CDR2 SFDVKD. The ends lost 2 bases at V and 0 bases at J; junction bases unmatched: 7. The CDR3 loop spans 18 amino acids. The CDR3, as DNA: TGTGCCACCAGTGATTCGGACAGGGGTCGGAATAGCAATCAGCCCCAGCATTTT. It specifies CATSDSDRGRNSNQPQHF.

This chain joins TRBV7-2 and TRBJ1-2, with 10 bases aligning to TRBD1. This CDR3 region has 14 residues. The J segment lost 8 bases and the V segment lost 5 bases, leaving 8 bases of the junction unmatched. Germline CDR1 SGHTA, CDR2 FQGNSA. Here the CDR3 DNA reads TGTGCCAGCAGCCGGGACAGGGGCCCAGGGGGCTACACCTTC. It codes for CASSRDRGPGGYTF.

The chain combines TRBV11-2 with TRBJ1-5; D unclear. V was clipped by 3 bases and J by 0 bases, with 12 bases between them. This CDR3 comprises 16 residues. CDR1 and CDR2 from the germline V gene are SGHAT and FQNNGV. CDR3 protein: CASSFCQVYSNQPQHF. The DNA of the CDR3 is TGTGCCAGCAGCTTTTGTCAGGTGTATAGCAATCAGCCCCAGCATTTT.

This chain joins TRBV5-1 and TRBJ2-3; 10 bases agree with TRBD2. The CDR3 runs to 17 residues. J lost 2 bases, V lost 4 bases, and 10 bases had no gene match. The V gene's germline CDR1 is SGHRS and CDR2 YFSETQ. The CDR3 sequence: CASSRTSGAGFTDTQYF. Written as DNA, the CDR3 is TGCGCCAGCAGCCGAACTAGCGGGGCCGGCTTCACAGATACGCAGTATTTT.

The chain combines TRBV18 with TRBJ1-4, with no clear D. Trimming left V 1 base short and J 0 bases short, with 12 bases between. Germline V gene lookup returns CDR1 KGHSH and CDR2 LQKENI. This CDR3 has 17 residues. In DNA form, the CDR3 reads TGTGCCAGCTCACCACGGTCGGGTTCGGCAACTAATGAAAAACTGTTTTTT. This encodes CASSPRSGSATNEKLFF.

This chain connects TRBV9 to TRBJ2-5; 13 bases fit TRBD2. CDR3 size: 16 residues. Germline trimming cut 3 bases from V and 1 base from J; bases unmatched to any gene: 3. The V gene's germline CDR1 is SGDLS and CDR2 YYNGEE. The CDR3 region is CASSATSGGSQETQYF. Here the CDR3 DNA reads TGTGCCAGCAGCGCGACTAGCGGGGGGTCCCAAGAGACCCAGTACTTC.

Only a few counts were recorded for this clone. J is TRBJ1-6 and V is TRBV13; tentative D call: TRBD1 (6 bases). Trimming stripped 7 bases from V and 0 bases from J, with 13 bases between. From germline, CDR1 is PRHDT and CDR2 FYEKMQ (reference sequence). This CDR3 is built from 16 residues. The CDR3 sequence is CASTGGGSSYNSPLHF. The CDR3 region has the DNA TGTGCCAGCACTGGGGGCGGGAGCTCCTATAATTCACCCCTCCACTTT.

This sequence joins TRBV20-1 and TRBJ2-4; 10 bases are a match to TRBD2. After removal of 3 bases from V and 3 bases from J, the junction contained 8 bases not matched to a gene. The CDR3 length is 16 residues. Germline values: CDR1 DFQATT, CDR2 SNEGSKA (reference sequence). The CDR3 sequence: CSASALAGGGKNIQYF. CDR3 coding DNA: TGCAGTGCTAGTGCCTTAGCGGGGGGTGGCAAAAACATTCAGTACTTC.

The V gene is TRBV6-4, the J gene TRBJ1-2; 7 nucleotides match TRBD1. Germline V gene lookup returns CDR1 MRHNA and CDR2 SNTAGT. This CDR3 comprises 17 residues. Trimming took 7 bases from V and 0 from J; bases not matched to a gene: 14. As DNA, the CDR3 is TGTGCCAGCACTGGGGACAGTCGAAATCCGACTAACTATGGCTACACCTTC. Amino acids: CASTGDSRNPTNYGYTF.

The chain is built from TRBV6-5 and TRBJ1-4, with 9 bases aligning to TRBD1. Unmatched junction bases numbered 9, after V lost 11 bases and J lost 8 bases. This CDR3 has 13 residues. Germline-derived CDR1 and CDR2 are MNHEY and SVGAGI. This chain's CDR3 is CAGRTGVAEKLFF. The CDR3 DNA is TGTGCCGGAAGGACAGGGGTGGCGGAAAAACTGTTTTTT.

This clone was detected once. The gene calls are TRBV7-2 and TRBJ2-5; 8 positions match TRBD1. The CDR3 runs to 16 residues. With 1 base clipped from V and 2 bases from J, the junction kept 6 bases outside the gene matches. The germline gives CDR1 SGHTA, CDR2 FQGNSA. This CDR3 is CASSLVGGTGQETQYF. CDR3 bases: TGTGCCAGCAGCTTAGTAGGAGGGACAGGTCAAGAGACCCAGTACTTC.

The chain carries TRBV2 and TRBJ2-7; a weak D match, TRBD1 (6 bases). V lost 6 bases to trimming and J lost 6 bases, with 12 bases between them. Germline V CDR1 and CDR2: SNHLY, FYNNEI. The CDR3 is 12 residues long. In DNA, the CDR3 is TGTGCCAGCAGATACACAGGGTTCGAGCAGTACTTC. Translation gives CASRYTGFEQYF. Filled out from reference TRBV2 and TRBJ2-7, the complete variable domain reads EPEVTQTPSHQVTQMGQEVILRCVPISNHLYFYWYRQILGQKVEFLVSFYNNEISEKSEIFDDQFSVERPDGSNFTLKIRSTKLEDSAMYFCASRYTGFEQYFGPGTRLTVT.

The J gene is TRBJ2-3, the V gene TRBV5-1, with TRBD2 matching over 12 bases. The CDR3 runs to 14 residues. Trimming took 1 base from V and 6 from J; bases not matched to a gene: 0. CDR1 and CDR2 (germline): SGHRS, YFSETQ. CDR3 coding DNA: TGCGCCAGCAGCTTGACTAGCGGGGGGGATACGCAGTATTTT. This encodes CASSLTSGGDTQYF.

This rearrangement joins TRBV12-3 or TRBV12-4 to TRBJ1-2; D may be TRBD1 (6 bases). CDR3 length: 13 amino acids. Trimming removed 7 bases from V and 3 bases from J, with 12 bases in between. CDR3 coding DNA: TGTGCCAGCACCCCTAGGACAGACTATGGCTACACCTTC. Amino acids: CASTPRTDYGYTF.

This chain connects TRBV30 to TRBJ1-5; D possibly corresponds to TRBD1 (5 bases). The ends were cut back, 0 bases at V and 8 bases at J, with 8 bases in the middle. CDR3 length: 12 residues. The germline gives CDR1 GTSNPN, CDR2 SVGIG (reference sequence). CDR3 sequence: CAWSVRGKPQHF. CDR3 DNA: TGTGCCTGGAGTGTACGGGGGAAGCCCCAGCATTTT.

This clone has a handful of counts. The CDR3 here is CASSLAGVSPLHF. The CDR3 DNA sequence: TGCGCCAGCAGCTTGGCGGGGGTTTCACCCCTCCACTTT. This chain joins TRBV5-1 and TRBJ1-6; D is possibly TRBD1 (5 bases). Germline V gives CDR1 SGHRS, CDR2 YFSETQ. Trimming removed 0 bases at V and 9 bases at J, with 7 bases between. The CDR3 runs to 13 residues.

CDR3 protein: CASSPRDSTGELFF. The CDR3 nucleotides read TGTGCCAGCAGCCCTAGGGACAGCACCGGGGAGCTGTTTTTT. V usage is TRBV5-4 and J usage is TRBJ2-2; TRBD1 agrees at 7 bases. The CDR3 covers 14 residues. Trimming took 4 bases from V and 4 from J; bases not matched to a gene: 4. Germline V gives CDR1 SGHNT, CDR2 YYREEE (reference sequence).

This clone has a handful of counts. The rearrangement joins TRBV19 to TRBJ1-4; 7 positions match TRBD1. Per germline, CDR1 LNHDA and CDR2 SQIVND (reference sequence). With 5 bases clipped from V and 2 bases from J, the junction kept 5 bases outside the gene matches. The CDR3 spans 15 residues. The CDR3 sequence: CASSPDRETNEKLFF. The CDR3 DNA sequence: TGTGCCAGTAGTCCAGACAGGGAGACTAATGAAAAACTGTTTTTT.

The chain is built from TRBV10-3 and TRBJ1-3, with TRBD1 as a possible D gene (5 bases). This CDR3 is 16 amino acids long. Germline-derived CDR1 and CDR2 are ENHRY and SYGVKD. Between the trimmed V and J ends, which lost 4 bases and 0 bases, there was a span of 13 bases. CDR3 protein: CAISARERGSGNTIYF. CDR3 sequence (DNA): TGTGCCATCAGTGCGCGGGAGAGGGGCTCTGGAAACACCATATATTTT.

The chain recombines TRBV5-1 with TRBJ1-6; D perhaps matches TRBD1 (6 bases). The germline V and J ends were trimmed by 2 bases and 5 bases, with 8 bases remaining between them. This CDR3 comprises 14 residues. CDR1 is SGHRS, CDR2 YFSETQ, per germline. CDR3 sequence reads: CASSLTGNNSPLHF. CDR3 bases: TGCGCCAGCAGCTTAACAGGGAATAATTCACCCCTCCACTTT.

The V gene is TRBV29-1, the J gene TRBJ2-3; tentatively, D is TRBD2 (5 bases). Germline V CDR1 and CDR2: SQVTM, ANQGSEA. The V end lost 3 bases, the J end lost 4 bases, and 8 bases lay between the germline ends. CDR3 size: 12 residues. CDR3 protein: CSVEGSADTQYF. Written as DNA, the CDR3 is TGCAGCGTTGAGGGGAGCGCAGATACGCAGTATTTT.

The CDR3 DNA is TGTGCCAGCAGTTTGGATTTTAGGGGGCTGAACACTGAAGCTTTCTTT. Its protein product is CASSLDFRGLNTEAFF. The V gene is TRBV27, the J gene TRBJ1-1; 7 bases are a match to TRBD1. Germline lookup yields CDR1 MNHEY and CDR2 SMNVEV (reference sequence). V was clipped by 3 bases and J by 0 bases; unmatched bases: 7. The CDR3 contains 16 residues.

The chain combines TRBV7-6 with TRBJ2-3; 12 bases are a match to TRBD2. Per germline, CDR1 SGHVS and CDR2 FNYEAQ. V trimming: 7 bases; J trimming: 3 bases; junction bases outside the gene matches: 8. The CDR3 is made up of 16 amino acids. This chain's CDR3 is CASIQSGTSGTDTQYF. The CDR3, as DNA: TGTGCCAGCATCCAGTCTGGGACTAGCGGGACAGATACGCAGTATTTT.

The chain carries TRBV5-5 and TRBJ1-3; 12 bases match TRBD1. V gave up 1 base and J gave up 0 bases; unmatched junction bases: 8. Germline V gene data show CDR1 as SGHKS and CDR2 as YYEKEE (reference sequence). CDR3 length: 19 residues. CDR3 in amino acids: CASSLKGTGGFDSGNTIYF. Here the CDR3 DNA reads TGTGCCAGCAGCTTGAAAGGGACAGGGGGCTTTGACTCTGGAAACACCATATATTTT.

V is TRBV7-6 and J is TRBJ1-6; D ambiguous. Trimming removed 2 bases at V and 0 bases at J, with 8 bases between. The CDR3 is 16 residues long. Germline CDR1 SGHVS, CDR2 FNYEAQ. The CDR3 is CASSLRQASYNSPLHF. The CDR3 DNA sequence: TGTGCCAGCAGCTTAAGGCAGGCCTCCTATAATTCACCCCTCCACTTT.

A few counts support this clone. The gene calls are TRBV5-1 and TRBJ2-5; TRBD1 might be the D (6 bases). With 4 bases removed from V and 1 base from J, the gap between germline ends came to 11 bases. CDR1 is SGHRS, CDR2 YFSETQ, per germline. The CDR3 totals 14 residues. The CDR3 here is CASSPGQLQETQYF. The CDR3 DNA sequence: TGCGCCAGCAGCCCTGGACAGCTCCAAGAGACCCAGTACTTC.

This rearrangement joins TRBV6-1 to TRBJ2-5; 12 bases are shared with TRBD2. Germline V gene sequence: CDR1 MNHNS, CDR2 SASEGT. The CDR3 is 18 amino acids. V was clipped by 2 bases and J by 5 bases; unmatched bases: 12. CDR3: CASSELASGLAGRETQYF. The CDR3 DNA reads TGTGCCAGCAGTGAATTAGCTAGTGGACTAGCGGGGCGGGAGACCCAGTACTTC.

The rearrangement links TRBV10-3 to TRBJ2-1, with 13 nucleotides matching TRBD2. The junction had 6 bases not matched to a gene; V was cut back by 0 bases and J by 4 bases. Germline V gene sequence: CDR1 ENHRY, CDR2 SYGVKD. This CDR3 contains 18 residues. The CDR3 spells CAISESPTLAGGYNEQFF. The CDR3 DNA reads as TGTGCCATCAGTGAGTCCCCGACACTAGCGGGGGGGTACAATGAGCAGTTCTTC.